These T cell receptor beta chains were read from a single sample in a study of CD8 T cells in Susac syndrome. In TCRdb, the immunoSEQ multiplex PCR reads were re-called with MiXCR into one record per CDR3 protein. The table lists around 62,000 distinct CDR3 sequences, around 94% of them singletons. Sequencing used CD8+ T cells from PBMCs. The receptors stem from a human donor in good health. CDR3s include the opening cysteine and the closing phenylalanine or tryptophan. The D gene is left open where the match is weak. Some rows mark clone size as missing; the rest say once, few, many or name a class of expanded clone.

CDR3 DNA: TGTGCCAGCAGTTCCCCCTTTGGCGGTGATGAGCAGTTCTTC
CDR3 protein: CASSSPFGGDEQFF
CDR3 length: 14
J gene: TRBJ2-1
D gene: .
clone size: .
V gene: TRBV6-2/TRBV6-3

CDR3 DNA: TGTGCCAGCAGCTTGGGGACCCAGGGGCGGGAGGCCTACGAGCAGTACTTC
CDR3 protein: CASSLGTQGREAYEQYF
CDR3 length: 17
J gene: TRBJ2-7
D gene: TRBD2
clone size: .
V gene: TRBV5-4

CDR3 DNA: TGTGCCAGCACGGGGACAGGGGGTGTAAATGAGCAGTTCTTC
CDR3 protein: CASTGTGGVNEQFF
CDR3 length: 14
J gene: TRBJ2-1
D gene: TRBD1
clone size: .
V gene: TRBV2

CDR3 DNA: TGTGCCAGCAGCTTAAGGCAGGGGAGCACGAACACCGGGGAGCTGTTTTTT
CDR3 protein: CASSLRQGSTNTGELFF
CDR3 length: 17
J gene: TRBJ2-2
D gene: .
clone size: .
V gene: TRBV7-6

CDR3 DNA: TGTGCCAGCAGCTTAGGACAGGCTGCCACCAATGAGCAGTTCTTC
CDR3 protein: CASSLGQAATNEQFF
CDR3 length: 15
J gene: TRBJ2-1
D gene: .
clone size: .
V gene: TRBV7-6

CDR3 DNA: TGTGCCACCAGCAGCCACAGGGAGGGTGTCTACGAGCAGTACTTC
CDR3 protein: CATSSHREGVYEQYF
CDR3 length: 15
J gene: TRBJ2-7
D gene: .
clone size: .
V gene: TRBV15

CDR3 DNA: TGTGCCACCAGGGGGGGAAACACTGAAGCTTTCTTT
CDR3 protein: CATRGGNTEAFF
CDR3 length: 12
J gene: TRBJ1-1
D gene: TRBD1
clone size: once
V gene: TRBV12-3/TRBV12-4

CDR3 DNA: TGTGCCACCAGCATTAAAGGGGGTAATGAGCAGTTCTTC
CDR3 protein: CATSIKGGNEQFF
CDR3 length: 13
J gene: TRBJ2-1
D gene: .
clone size: .
V gene: TRBV15

CDR3 DNA: TGTGCAAGTCGCCTTAGGGCCATGGGGCGGGGGAACAATGAGCAGTTCTTC
CDR3 protein: CASRLRAMGRGNNEQFF
CDR3 length: 17
J gene: TRBJ2-1
D gene: .
clone size: .
V gene: TRBV12-2

CDR3 DNA: TGTGCCAGCAGTTCCCCTCCCCTAGCGGGGGAAACAGATACGCAGTATTTT
CDR3 protein: CASSSPPLAGETDTQYF
CDR3 length: 17
J gene: TRBJ2-3
D gene: TRBD2
clone size: .
V gene: TRBV28

CDR3 DNA: TGTGCCAGCACCTCCGGATGGGAAAAACTGTTTTTT
CDR3 protein: CASTSGWEKLFF
CDR3 length: 12
J gene: TRBJ1-4
D gene: .
clone size: .
V gene: TRBV7-9

CDR3 DNA: TGTGCCAGCAGTTCGTTAGGGGGGGCGTACAATGAGCAGTTCTTC
CDR3 protein: CASSSLGGAYNEQFF
CDR3 length: 15
J gene: TRBJ2-1
D gene: .
clone size: .
V gene: TRBV9

CDR3 DNA: TGCAGTGCTAATATGGACAGGGGAGATTTGAACGAGCAGTACTTC
CDR3 protein: CSANMDRGDLNEQYF
CDR3 length: 15
J gene: TRBJ2-7
D gene: TRBD1
clone size: few
V gene: TRBV20-1

CDR3 DNA: TGTGCCAGCAGCCAAGAAGCCAGGGAGGGTGAAGCCTACAATGAGCAGTTCTTC
CDR3 protein: CASSQEAREGEAYNEQFF
CDR3 length: 18
J gene: TRBJ2-1
D gene: TRBD2
clone size: .
V gene: TRBV3-1

CDR3 DNA: TGTGCCTGGAGTGGTGGGGCCGGCTACACCTTC
CDR3 protein: CAWSGGAGYTF
CDR3 length: 11
J gene: TRBJ1-2
D gene: .
clone size: .
V gene: TRBV30

CDR3 DNA: TGTGCCAGCAGTGAAGCTGGAACTCTTATGAACACTGAAGCTTTCTTT
CDR3 protein: CASSEAGTLMNTEAFF
CDR3 length: 16
J gene: TRBJ1-1
D gene: .
clone size: .
V gene: TRBV25-1

CDR3 DNA: TGTGCCAGCAGCTTAGGGACACCTGAGCAGTTCTTC
CDR3 protein: CASSLGTPEQFF
CDR3 length: 12
J gene: TRBJ2-1
D gene: .
clone size: few
V gene: TRBV7-9

CDR3 DNA: TGTGCCAGCAGTTCCGACGGGACATTGACGATAGGGCAAGAGACCCAGTACTTC
CDR3 protein: CASSSDGTLTIGQETQYF
CDR3 length: 18
J gene: TRBJ2-5
D gene: .
clone size: .
V gene: TRBV27

CDR3 DNA: TGTGCCAGCAGCCCCCTCGCGGGGAGGTATGGCTACACCTTC
CDR3 protein: CASSPLAGRYGYTF
CDR3 length: 14
J gene: TRBJ1-2
D gene: .
clone size: .
V gene: TRBV12-3/TRBV12-4

CDR3 DNA: TGTGCCAGCAGCTTCACGTCAGATACGCAGTATTTT
CDR3 protein: CASSFTSDTQYF
CDR3 length: 12
J gene: TRBJ2-3
D gene: .
clone size: .
V gene: TRBV5-5

CDR3 DNA: TGTGCTAGCATCGGGGCCGGGACTTACTACACAGATACGCAGTATTTT
CDR3 protein: CASIGAGTYYTDTQYF
CDR3 length: 16
J gene: TRBJ2-3
D gene: .
clone size: .
V gene: TRBV28

CDR3 DNA: TGCGCCAGCAGCCAAGACCTGGCCTACGAGCAGTACTTC
CDR3 protein: CASSQDLAYEQYF
CDR3 length: 13
J gene: TRBJ2-7
D gene: .
clone size: .
V gene: TRBV4-3

CDR3 DNA: TGTGCCAGCAGCTCCCCGACTAGCCTCTACGAGCAGTACTTC
CDR3 protein: CASSSPTSLYEQYF
CDR3 length: 14
J gene: TRBJ2-7
D gene: TRBD2
clone size: .
V gene: TRBV13

CDR3 DNA: TGTGCCAGCAGCGCCATTCACTACGAGCAGTACTTC
CDR3 protein: CASSAIHYEQYF
CDR3 length: 12
J gene: TRBJ2-7
D gene: .
clone size: .
V gene: TRBV7-9

CDR3 DNA: TGTGCCAGCAGCCCCTCGGGGGGCACGTCCGAGCAGTACTTC
CDR3 protein: CASSPSGGTSEQYF
CDR3 length: 14
J gene: TRBJ2-7
D gene: .
clone size: .
V gene: TRBV28

CDR3 DNA: TGTGCCAGCAGCTTCTCAACTAGCGGATACAATGAGCAGTTCTTC
CDR3 protein: CASSFSTSGYNEQFF
CDR3 length: 15
J gene: TRBJ2-1
D gene: TRBD2
clone size: .
V gene: TRBV7-3

CDR3 DNA: TGTGCCTGGATGATTGGGATCTATGGCTACACCTTC
CDR3 protein: CAWMIGIYGYTF
CDR3 length: 12
J gene: TRBJ1-2
D gene: .
clone size: .
V gene: TRBV30

CDR3 DNA: TGCACCGGGGCCCCCGGGGGGAATGAGCAGTTCTTC
CDR3 protein: CTGAPGGNEQFF
CDR3 length: 12
J gene: TRBJ2-1
D gene: TRBD2
clone size: once
V gene: TRBV29-1

CDR3 DNA: TGTGCCAGCAGTCCCCGGGACGCGCGCTCTGGCTACACCTTC
CDR3 protein: CASSPRDARSGYTF
CDR3 length: 14
J gene: TRBJ1-2
D gene: .
clone size: .
V gene: TRBV12-3/TRBV12-4

CDR3 DNA: TGTGCCAGCAGTCCGACTAGCGGGGGGTGGGAGTCCTACAATGAGCAGTTCTTC
CDR3 protein: CASSPTSGGWESYNEQFF
CDR3 length: 18
J gene: TRBJ2-1
D gene: TRBD2
clone size: .
V gene: TRBV12-3/TRBV12-4

CDR3 DNA: TGCGCCAGCAGCTTGGCACCGCCCGGGGGGAGCCCCCTGGGGGCGTTGGAGACCCAGTACTTC
CDR3 protein: CASSLAPPGGSPLGALETQYF
CDR3 length: 21
J gene: TRBJ2-5
D gene: .
clone size: .
V gene: TRBV5-1

CDR3 DNA: TGTGCCAGCAGCTTAGGGGGGCTAGGACAGGGCCGAAATGAGCAGTTCTTC
CDR3 protein: CASSLGGLGQGRNEQFF
CDR3 length: 17
J gene: TRBJ2-1
D gene: TRBD1
clone size: .
V gene: TRBV7-3

CDR3 DNA: TGTGCCACCAGCAGAGATTGGGGCAGTTCGAATGAAAAACTGTTTTTT
CDR3 protein: CATSRDWGSSNEKLFF
CDR3 length: 16
J gene: TRBJ1-4
D gene: .
clone size: .
V gene: TRBV15

CDR3 DNA: TGCAGCTACTGGACAGGGGGATATTCTGAAGCTTTCTTT
CDR3 protein: CSYWTGGYSEAFF
CDR3 length: 13
J gene: TRBJ1-1
D gene: TRBD1
clone size: .
V gene: TRBV29-1

CDR3 DNA: TGTGCCTCCAGCGGGGGGACTGGCGGGGGGGGCCCCTACAATGAGCAGTTCTTC
CDR3 protein: CASSGGTGGGGPYNEQFF
CDR3 length: 18
J gene: TRBJ2-1
D gene: TRBD2
clone size: .
V gene: TRBV30

CDR3 DNA: TGTGCCAGCAGACTTTATGAGCGGGGGGAACCGGAGGAGGAGACCCAGTACTTC
CDR3 protein: CASRLYERGEPEEETQYF
CDR3 length: 18
J gene: TRBJ2-5
D gene: TRBD2
clone size: .
V gene: TRBV6-1